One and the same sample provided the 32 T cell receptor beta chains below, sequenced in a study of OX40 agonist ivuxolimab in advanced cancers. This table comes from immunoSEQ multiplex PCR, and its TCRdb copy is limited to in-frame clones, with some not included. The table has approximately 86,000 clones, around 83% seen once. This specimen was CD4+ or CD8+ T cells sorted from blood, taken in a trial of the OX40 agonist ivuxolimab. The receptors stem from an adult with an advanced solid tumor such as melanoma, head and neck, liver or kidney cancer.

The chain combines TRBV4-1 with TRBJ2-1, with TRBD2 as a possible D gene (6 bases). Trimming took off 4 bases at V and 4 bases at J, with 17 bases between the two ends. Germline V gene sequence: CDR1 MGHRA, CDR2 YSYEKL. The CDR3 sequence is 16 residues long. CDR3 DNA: TGCGCCAGCAGCCTAACGCGGGGCCTGTGGTACAATGAGCAGTTCTTC. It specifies CASSLTRGLWYNEQFF.

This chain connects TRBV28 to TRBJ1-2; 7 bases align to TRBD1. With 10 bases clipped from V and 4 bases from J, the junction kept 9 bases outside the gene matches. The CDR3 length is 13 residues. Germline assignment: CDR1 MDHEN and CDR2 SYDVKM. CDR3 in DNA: TGTGCCACACAACAGGGGCCCTTCTATGGCTACACCTTC. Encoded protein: CATQQGPFYGYTF.

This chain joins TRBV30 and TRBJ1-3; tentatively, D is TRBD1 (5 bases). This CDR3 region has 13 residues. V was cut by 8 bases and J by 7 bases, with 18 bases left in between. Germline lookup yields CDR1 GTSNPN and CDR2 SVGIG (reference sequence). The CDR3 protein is CAGDWTWGNTIYF. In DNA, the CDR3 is TGTGCCGGAGATTGGACCTGGGGGAACACCATATATTTT.

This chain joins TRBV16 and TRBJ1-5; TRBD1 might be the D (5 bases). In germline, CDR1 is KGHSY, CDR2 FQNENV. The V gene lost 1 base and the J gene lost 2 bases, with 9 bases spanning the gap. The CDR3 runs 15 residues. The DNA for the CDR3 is TGTGCCAGCAGCCAATTGACAGTCCGCAATCAGCCCCAGCATTTT. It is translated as CASSQLTVRNQPQHF. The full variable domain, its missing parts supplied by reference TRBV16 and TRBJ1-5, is GEEVAQTPKHLVRGEGQKAKLYCAPIKGHSYVFWYQQVLKNEFKFLISFQNENVFDETGMPKERFSAKCLPNSPCSLEIQATKLEDSAVYFCASSQLTVRNQPQHFGDGTRLSIL.

The CDR3 reads CASSTSAGTDTQYF. The CDR3 DNA reads TGTGCCAGCAGTACTAGCGCTGGCACAGATACGCAGTATTTT. J is TRBJ2-3 and V is TRBV27, with 7 nucleotides matching TRBD2. This CDR3 comprises 14 residues. CDR1 is MNHEY, CDR2 SMNVEV, per germline (reference sequence). V shed 5 bases and J 1 base; nucleotides not matched to a gene: 3.

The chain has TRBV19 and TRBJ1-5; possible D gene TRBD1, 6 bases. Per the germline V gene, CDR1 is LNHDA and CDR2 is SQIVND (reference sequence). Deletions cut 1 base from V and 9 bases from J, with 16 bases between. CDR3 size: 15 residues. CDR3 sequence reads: CASSIARDNQGPQHF. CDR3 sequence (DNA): TGTGCCAGTAGTATAGCGCGGGACAACCAAGGGCCCCAGCATTTT.

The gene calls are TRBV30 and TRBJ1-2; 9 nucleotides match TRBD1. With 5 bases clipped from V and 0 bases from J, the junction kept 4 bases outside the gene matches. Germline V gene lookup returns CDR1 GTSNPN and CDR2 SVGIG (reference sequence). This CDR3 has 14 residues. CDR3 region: CAWGTGFTNYGYTF. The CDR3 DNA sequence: TGTGCCTGGGGGACAGGGTTTACTAACTATGGCTACACCTTC.

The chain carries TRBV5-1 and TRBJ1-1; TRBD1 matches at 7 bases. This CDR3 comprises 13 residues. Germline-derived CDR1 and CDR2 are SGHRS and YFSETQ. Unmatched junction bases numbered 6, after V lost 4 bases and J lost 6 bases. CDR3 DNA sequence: TGCGCCAGCAGCCGCATGACAGGGCCTGAAGCTTTCTTT. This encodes CASSRMTGPEAFF.

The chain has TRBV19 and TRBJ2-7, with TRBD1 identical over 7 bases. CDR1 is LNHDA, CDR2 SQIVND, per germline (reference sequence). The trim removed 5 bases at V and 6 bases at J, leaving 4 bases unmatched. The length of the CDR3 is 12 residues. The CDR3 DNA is TGTGCCAGTAGTTTACGACAGGGCGAGCAGTACTTC. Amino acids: CASSLRQGEQYF.

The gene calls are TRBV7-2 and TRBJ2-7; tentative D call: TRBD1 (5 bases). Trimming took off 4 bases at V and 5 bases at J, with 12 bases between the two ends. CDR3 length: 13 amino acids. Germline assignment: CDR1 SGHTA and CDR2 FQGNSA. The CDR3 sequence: CASSSQGIDEQYF. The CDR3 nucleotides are TGTGCCAGCAGCTCGCAGGGAATAGACGAGCAGTACTTC.

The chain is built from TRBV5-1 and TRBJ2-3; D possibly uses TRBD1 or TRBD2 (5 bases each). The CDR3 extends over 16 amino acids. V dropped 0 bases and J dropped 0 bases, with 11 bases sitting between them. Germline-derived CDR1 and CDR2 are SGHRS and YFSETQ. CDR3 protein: CASSLVPGHSTDTQYF. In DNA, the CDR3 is TGCGCCAGCAGCTTGGTTCCGGGGCACAGCACAGATACGCAGTATTTT.

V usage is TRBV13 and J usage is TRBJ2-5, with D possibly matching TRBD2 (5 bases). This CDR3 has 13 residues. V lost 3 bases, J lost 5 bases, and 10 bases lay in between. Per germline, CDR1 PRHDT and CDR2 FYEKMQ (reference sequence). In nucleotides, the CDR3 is TGTGCCAGCAGCTTGGAGGTCAGGGAGACCCAGTACTTC. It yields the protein CASSLEVRETQYF. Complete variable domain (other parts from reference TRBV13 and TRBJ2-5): AAGVIQSPRHLIKEKRETATLKCYPIPRHDTVYWYQQGPGQDPQFLISFYEKMQSDKGSIPDRFSAQQFSDYHSELNMSSLELGDSALYFCASSLEVRETQYFGPGTRLLVL.

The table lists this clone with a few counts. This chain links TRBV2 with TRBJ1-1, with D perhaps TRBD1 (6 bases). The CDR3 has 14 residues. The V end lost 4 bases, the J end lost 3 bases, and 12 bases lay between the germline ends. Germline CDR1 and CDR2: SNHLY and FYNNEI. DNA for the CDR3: TGTGCCAGCAGTGTCTGGGACATGGACACTGAAGCTTTCTTT. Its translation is CASSVWDMDTEAFF.

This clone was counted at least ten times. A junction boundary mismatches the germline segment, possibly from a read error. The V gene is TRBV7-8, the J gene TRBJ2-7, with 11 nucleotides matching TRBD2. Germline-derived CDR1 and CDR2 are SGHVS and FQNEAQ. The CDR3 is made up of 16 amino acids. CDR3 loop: CASSLGVSGRAYEQYF. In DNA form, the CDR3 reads TGTGCCAGCAGCTTAGGGGTTAGCGGGAGGGCCTATGAGCAGTACTTC.

The CDR3 loop reads CASSLAGGPQHF. CDR3 nucleotides: TGTGCCAGCAGCTTGGCCGGGGGGCCCCAGCATTTT. This sequence joins TRBV5-4 and TRBJ1-5; a weak D match, TRBD1 (5 bases). CDR3 length: 12 amino acids. V lost 0 bases, J lost 9 bases, and 7 bases lay in between. Germline V gene sequence: CDR1 SGHNT, CDR2 YYREEE (reference sequence). The entire variable domain, with the rest obtained from reference TRBV5-4 and TRBJ1-5, is as follows: ETGVTQSPTHLIKTRGQQVTLRCSSQSGHNTVSWYQQALGQGPQFIFQYYREEENGRGNFPPRFSGLQFPNYSSELNVNALELDDSALYLCASSLAGGPQHFGDGTRLSIL.

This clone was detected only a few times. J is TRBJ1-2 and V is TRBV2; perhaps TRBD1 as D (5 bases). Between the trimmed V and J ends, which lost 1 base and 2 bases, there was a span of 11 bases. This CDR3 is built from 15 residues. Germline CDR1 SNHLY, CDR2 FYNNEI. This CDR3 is CASSEGRVGNYGYTF. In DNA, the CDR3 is TGTGCCAGCAGTGAAGGCAGGGTGGGGAACTATGGCTACACCTTC.

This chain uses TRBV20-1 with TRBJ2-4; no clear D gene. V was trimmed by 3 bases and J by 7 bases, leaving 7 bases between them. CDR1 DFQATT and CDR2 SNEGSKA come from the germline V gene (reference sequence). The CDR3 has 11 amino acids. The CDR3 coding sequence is TGCAGTGCTAGGAAATCGAACATTCAGTACTTC. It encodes CSARKSNIQYF.

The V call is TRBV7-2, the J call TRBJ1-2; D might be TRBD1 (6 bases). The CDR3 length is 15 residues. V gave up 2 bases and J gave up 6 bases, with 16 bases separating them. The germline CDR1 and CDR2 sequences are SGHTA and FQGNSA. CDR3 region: CASSLTAQGTHGYTF. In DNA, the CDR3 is TGTGCCAGCAGCTTAACGGCGCAGGGGACCCATGGCTACACCTTC.

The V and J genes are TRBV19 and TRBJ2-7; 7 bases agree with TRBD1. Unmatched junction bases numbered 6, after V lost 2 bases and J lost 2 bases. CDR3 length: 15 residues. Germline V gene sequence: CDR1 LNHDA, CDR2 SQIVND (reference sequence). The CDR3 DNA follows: TGTGCCAGTAGTATAAGCCCGGGGACAGCCTACGAGCAGTACTTC. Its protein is CASSISPGTAYEQYF.

DNA of the CDR3: TGTGCCTGGAAACGGCAGGGCGCTGAAGCTTTCTTT. It codes for CAWKRQGAEAFF. The V gene is TRBV30, the J gene TRBJ1-1; the D gene is possibly TRBD1 (5 bases). Trimming took off 4 bases at V and 6 bases at J, with 12 bases between the two ends. CDR3 size: 12 residues. Germline lookup yields CDR1 GTSNPN and CDR2 SVGIG (reference sequence).

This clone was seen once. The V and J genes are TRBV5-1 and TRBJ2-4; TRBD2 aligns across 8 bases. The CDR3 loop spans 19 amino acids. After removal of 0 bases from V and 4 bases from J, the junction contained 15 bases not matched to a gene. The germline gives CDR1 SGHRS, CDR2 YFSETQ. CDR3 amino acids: CASSLGPRASGQEKNIQYF. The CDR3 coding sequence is TGCGCCAGCAGCTTGGGACCCCGAGCTAGCGGGCAAGAGAAAAACATTCAGTACTTC.

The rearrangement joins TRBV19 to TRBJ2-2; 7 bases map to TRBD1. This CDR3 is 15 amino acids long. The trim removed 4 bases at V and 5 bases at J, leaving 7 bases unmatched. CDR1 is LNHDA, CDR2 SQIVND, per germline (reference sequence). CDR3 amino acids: CASSNWAGGTGELFF. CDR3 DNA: TGTGCCAGTAGTAATTGGGCAGGGGGAACCGGGGAGCTGTTTTTT.

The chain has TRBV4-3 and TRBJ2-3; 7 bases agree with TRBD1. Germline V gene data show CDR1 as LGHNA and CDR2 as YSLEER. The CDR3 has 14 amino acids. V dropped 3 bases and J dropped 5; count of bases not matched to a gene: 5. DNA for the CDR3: TGCGCCAGCAGCCAGGCCTCAGGGGGAGATACGCAGTATTTT. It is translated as CASSQASGGDTQYF.

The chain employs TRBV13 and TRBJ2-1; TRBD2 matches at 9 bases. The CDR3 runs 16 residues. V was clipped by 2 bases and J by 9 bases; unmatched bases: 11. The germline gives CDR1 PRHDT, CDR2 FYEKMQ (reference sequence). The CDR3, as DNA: TGTGCCAGCAGCTTACTAGCGGGGTCAGCCAACGGTGAGCAGTTCTTC. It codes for CASSLLAGSANGEQFF.

The CDR3 sequence: CASSLGGFQETQYF. The CDR3 DNA reads as TGTGCCAGCAGCTTGGGGGGTTTCCAAGAGACCCAGTACTTC. This chain links TRBV7-3 with TRBJ2-5, with D perhaps matching TRBD2 (6 bases). The CDR3 is 14 residues long. Germline loops: CDR1 SGHTA, CDR2 FQGTGA. Trimming removed 3 bases from V and 1 base from J, with 9 bases in between.

The CDR3 coding sequence is TGTGCCAGCAGCCCACAGTGGGGGGGGGTGAATGGCTACACCTTC. Protein: CASSPQWGGVNGYTF. The chain couples TRBV5-4 to TRBJ1-2, with D tentatively TRBD1 (5 bases). CDR1 is SGHNT, CDR2 YYREEE, per germline (reference sequence). CDR3 length equals 15 residues. Deletions cut 4 bases from V and 6 bases from J, with 19 bases between.

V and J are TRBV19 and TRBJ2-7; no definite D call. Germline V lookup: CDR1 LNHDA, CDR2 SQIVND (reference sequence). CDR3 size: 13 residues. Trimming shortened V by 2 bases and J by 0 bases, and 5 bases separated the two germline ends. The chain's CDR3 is CASSIKSSYEQYF. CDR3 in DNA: TGTGCCAGTAGTATAAAAAGCTCCTACGAGCAGTACTTC. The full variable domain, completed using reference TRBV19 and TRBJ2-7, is DGGITQSPKYLFRKEGQNVTLSCEQNLNHDAMYWYRQDPGQGLRLIYYSQIVNDFQKGDIAEGYSVSREKKESFPLTVTSAQKNPTAFYLCASSIKSSYEQYFGPGTRLTVT.

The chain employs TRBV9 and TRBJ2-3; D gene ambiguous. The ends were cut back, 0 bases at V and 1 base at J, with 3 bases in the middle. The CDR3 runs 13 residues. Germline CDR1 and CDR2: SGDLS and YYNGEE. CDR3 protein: CASSVAGTDTQYF. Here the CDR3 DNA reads TGTGCCAGCAGCGTAGCGGGCACAGATACGCAGTATTTT.

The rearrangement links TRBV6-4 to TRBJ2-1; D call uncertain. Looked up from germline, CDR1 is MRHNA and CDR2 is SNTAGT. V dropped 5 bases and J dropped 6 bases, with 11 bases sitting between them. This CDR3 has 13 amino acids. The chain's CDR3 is CASSPYHSNEQFF. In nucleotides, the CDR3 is TGTGCCAGCAGTCCTTACCATTCCAATGAGCAGTTCTTC.

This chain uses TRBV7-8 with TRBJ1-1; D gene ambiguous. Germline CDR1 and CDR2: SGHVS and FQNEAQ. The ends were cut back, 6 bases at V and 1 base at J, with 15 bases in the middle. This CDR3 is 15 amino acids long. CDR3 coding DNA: TGTGCCAGCAGAACTATTTTTCGGGAGAACACTGAAGCTTTCTTT. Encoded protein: CASRTIFRENTEAFF.

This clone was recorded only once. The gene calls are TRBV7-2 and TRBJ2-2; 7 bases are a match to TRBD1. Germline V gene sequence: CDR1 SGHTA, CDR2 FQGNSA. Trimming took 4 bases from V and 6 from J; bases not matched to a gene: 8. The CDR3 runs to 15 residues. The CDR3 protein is CASSSQGVVAGELFF. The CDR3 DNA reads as TGTGCCAGCAGCTCTCAGGGGGTAGTCGCCGGGGAGCTGTTTTTT.

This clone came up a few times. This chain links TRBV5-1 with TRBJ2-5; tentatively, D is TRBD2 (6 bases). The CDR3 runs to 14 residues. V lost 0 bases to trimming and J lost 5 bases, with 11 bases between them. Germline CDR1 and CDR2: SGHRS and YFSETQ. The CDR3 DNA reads TGCGCCAGCAGCTTGGTCGGGGAGGCCGAGACCCAGTACTTC. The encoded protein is CASSLVGEAETQYF. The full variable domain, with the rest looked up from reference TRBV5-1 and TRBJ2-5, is KAGVTQTPRYLIKTRGQQVTLSCSPISGHRSVSWYQQTPGQGLQFLFEYFSETQRNKGNFPGRFSGRQFSNSRSEMNVSTLELGDSALYLCASSLVGEAETQYFGPGTRLLVL.